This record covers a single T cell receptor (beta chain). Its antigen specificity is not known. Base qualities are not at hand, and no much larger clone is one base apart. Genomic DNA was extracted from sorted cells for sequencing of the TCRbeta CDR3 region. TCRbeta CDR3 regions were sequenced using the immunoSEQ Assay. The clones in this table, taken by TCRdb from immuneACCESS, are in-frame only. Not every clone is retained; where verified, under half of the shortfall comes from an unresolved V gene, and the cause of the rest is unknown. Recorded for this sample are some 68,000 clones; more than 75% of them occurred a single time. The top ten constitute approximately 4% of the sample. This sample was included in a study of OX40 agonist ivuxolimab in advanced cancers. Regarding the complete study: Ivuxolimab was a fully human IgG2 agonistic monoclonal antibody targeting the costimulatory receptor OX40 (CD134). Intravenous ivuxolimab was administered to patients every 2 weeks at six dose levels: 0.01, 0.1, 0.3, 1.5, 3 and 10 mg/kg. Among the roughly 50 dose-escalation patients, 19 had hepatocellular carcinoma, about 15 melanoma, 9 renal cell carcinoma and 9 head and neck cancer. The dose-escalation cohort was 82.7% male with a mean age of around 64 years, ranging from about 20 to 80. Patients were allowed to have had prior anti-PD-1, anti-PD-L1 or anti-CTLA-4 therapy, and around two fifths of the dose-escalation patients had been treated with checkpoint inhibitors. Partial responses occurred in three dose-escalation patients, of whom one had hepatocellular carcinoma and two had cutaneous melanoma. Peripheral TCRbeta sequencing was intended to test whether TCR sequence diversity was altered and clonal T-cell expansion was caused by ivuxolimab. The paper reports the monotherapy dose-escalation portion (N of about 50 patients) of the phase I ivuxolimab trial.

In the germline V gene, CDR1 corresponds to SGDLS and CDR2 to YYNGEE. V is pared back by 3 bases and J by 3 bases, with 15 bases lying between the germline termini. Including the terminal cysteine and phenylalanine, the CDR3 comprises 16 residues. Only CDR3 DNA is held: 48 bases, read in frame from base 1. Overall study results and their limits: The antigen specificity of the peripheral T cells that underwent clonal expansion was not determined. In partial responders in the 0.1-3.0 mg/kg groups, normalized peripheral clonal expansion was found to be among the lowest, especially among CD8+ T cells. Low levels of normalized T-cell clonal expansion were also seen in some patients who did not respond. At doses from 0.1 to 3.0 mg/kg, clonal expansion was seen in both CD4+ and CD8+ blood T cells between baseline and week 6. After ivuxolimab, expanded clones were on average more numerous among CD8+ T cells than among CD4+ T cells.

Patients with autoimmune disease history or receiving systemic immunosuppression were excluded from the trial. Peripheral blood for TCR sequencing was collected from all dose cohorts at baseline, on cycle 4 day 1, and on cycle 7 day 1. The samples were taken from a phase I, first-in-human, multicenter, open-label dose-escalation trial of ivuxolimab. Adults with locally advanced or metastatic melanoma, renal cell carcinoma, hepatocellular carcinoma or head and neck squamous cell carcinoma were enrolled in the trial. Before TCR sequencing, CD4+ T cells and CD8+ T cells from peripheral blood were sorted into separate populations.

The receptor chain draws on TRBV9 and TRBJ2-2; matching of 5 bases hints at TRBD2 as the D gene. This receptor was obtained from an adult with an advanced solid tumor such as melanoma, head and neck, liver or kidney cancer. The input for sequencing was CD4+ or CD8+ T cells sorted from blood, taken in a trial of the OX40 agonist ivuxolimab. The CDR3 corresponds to CASSEGGNGYTGELFF. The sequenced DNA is TGTGCCAGCAGCGAAGGAGGAAACGGATACACCGGGGAGCTGTTTTTT.